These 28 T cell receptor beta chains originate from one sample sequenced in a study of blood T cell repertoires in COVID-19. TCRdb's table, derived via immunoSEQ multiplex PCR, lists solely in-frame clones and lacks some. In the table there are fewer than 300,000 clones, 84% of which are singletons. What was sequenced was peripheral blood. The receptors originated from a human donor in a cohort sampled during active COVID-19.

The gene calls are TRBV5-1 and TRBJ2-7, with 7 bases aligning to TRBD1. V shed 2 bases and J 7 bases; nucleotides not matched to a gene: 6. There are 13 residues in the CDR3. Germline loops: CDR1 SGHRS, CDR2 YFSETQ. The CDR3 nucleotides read TGCGCCAGCAGCTTACAGGGGATGGGGGAGCAGTACTTC. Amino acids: CASSLQGMGEQYF.

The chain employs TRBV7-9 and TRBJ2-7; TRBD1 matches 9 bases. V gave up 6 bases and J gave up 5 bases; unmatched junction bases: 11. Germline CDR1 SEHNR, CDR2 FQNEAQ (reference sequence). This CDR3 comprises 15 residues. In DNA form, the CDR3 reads TGTGCCAGCAGACCTCCGGGACAGGGTACCCACGAGCAGTACTTC. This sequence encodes CASRPPGQGTHEQYF.

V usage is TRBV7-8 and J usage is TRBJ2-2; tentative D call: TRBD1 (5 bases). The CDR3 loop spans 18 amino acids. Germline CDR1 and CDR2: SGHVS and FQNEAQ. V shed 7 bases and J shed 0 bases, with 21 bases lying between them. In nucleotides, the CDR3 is TGTGCCAGCACCCCCCGTGCAGGGTCCACCGCGAACACCGGGGAGCTGTTTTTT. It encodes CASTPRAGSTANTGELFF.

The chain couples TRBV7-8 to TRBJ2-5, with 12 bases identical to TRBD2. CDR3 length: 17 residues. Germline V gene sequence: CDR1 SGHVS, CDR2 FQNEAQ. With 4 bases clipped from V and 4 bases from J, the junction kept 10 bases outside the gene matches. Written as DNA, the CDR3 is TGTGCCAGCAGCTATAGCCTAGCGGGAGGGGCCCTAGAGACCCAGTACTTC. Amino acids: CASSYSLAGGALETQYF.

The CDR3 is CASSRSLSNTEAFF. The CDR3, as DNA: TGTGCCAGCTCACGGTCCCTCAGTAACACTGAAGCTTTCTTT. J is TRBJ1-1 and V is TRBV18, with D unclear. Germline CDR1 and CDR2: KGHSH and LQKENI. Trimming removed 4 bases at V and 2 bases at J, with 11 bases between. The CDR3 totals 14 residues.

As DNA, the CDR3 is TGTGCCAGCAGCCAACCTCTGGGAGGGAACACTGAAGCTTTCTTT. Translation: CASSQPLGGNTEAFF. The chain joins TRBV6-2 or TRBV6-3 to TRBJ1-1; D call uncertain. Germline V gives CDR1 MNHEY, CDR2 SVGEGT. Deletions cut 6 bases from V and 1 base from J, with 15 bases between. This CDR3 has 15 residues.

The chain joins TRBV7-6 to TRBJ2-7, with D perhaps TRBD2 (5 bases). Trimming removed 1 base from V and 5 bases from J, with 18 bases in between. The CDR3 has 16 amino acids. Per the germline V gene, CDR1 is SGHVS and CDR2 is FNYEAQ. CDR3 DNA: TGTGCCAGCAGCTTAGTAGACGGAGCCCGGGGAGACGAGCAGTACTTC. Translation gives CASSLVDGARGDEQYF.

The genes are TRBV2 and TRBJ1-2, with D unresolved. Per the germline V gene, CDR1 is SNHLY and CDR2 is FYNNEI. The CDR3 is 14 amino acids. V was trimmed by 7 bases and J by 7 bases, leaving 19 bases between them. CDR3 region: CASKRSEEVRGYTF. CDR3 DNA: TGTGCCAGCAAAAGATCAGAGGAAGTACGTGGCTACACCTTC.

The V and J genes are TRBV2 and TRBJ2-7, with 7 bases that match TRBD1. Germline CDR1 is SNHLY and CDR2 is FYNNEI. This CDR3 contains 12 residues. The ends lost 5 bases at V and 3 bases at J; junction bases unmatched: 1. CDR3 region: CASSRQGYEQYF. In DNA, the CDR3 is TGTGCCAGCAGTAGACAGGGCTACGAGCAGTACTTC.

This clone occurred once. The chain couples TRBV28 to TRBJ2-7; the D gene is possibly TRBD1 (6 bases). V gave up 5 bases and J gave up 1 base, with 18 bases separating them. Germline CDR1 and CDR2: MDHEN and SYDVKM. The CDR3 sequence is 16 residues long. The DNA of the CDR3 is TGTGCCAGCAGTCCCACCAGTTTCAGGGGTTCCTACGAGCAGTACTTC. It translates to CASSPTSFRGSYEQYF.

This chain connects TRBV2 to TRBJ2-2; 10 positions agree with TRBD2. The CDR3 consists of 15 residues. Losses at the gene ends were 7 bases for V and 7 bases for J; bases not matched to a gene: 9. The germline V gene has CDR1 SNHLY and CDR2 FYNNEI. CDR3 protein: CASIKREGSLGELFF. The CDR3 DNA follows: TGTGCCAGCATAAAGCGGGAGGGCAGTCTCGGGGAGCTGTTTTTT.

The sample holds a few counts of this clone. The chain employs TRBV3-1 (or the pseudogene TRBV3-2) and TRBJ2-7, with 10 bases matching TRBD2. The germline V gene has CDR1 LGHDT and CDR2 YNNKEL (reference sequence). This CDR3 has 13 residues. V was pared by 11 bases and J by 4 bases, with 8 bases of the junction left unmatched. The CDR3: CASGAGGPYEQYF. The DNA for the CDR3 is TGTGCCTCAGGAGCGGGAGGGCCTTACGAGCAGTACTTC.

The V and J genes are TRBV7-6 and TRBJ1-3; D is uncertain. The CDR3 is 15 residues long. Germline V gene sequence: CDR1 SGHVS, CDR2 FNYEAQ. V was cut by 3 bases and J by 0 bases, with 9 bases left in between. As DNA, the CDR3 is TGTGCCAGCAGCTTTGGCGGGAGCTCTGGAAACACCATATATTTT. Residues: CASSFGGSSGNTIYF.

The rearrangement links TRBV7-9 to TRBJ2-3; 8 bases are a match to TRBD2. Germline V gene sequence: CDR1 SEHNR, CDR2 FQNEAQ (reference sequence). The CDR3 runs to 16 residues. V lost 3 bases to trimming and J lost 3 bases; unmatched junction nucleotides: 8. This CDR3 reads CASSFGLARDTDTQYF. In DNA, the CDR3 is TGTGCCAGCAGCTTCGGACTAGCTCGAGATACAGATACGCAGTATTTT.

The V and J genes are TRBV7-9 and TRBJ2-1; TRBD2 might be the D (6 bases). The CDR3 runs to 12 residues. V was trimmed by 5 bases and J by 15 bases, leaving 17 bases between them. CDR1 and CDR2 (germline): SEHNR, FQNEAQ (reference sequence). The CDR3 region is CASSPVAGWGFF. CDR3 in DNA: TGTGCCAGCAGCCCGGTGGCGGGATGGGGGTTCTTC.

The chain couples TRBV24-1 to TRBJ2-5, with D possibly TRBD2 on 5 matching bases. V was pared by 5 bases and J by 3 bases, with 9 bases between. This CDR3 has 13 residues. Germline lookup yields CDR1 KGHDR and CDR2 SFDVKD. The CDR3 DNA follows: TGTGCCACCAGTGGGAGGCGGGAAGAGACCCAGTACTTC. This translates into CATSGRREETQYF.

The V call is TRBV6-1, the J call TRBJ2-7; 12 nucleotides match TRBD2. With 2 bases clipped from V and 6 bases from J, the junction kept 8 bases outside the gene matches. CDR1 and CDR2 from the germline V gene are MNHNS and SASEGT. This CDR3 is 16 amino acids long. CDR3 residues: CASSETLAGGRREQYF. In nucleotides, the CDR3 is TGTGCCAGCAGTGAAACCCTAGCGGGAGGGCGGCGCGAGCAGTACTTC.

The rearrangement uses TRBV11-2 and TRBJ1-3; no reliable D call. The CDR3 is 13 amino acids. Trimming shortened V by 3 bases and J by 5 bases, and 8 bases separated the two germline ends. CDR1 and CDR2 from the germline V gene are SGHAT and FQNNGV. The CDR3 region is CASSFMERNTIYF. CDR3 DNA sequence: TGTGCCAGCAGCTTCATGGAGAGAAACACCATATATTTT.

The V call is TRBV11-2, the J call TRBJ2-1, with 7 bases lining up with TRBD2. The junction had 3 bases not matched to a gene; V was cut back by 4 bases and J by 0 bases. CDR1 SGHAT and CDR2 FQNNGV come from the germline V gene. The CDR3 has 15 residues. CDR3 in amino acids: CASSSGLFSYNEQFF. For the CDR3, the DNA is TGTGCCAGCAGCTCGGGACTATTCTCCTACAATGAGCAGTTCTTC.

The CDR3 DNA reads TGTGCCAGCTCACCAGACAGGGATGCCTATGGCTACACCTTC. Translating gives CASSPDRDAYGYTF. V is TRBV18 and J is TRBJ1-2, with 7 bases lining up with TRBD1. After removal of 2 bases from V and 4 bases from J, the junction contained 4 bases not matched to a gene. Germline V gene sequence: CDR1 KGHSH, CDR2 LQKENI. There are 14 residues in the CDR3.

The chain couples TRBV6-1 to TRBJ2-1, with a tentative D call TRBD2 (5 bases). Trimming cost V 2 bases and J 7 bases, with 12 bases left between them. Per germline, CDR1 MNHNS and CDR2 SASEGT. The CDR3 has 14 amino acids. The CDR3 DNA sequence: TGTGCCAGCAGTGAAATGTGGACGGGAAATGAGCAGTTCTTC. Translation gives CASSEMWTGNEQFF.

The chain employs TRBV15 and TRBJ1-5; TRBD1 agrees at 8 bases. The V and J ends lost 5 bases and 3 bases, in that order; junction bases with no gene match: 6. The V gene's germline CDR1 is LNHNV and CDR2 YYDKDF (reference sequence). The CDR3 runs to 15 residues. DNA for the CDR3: TGTGCCACCAGCGTGGACAGGGCGAACAATCAGCCCCAGCATTTT. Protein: CATSVDRANNQPQHF.

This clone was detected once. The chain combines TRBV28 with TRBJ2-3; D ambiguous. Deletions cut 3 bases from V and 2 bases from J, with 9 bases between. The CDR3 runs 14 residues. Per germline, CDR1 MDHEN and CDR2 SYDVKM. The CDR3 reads CASSLVRYTDTQYF. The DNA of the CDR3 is TGTGCCAGCAGTTTGGTCAGATACACAGATACGCAGTATTTT.

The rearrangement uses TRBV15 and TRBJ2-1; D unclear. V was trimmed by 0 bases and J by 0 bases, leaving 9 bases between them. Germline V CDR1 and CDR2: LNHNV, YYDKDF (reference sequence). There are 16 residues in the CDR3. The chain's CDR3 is CATSRDLSSSYNEQFF. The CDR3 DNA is TGTGCCACCAGCAGAGATTTAAGTAGCTCCTACAATGAGCAGTTCTTC. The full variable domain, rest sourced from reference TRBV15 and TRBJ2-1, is DAMVIQNPRYQVTQFGKPVTLSCSQTLNHNVMYWYQQKSSQAPKLLFHYYDKDFNNEADTPDNFQSRRPNTSFCFLDIRSPGLGDTAMYLCATSRDLSSSYNEQFFGPGTRLTVL.

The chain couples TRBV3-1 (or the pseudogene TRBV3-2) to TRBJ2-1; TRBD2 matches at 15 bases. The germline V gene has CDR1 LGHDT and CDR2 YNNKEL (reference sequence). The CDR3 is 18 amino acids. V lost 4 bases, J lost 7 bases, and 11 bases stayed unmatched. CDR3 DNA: TGTGCCAGCAGCCGTACCGGGACTAGCGGGGGGAGGAGAAATGAGCAGTTCTTC. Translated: CASSRTGTSGGRRNEQFF.

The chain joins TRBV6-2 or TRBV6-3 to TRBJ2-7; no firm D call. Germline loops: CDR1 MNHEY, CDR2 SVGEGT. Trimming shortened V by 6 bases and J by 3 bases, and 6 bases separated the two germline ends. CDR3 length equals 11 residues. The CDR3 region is CASSPYYEQYF. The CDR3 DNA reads TGTGCCAGCAGCCCTTACTACGAGCAGTACTTC.

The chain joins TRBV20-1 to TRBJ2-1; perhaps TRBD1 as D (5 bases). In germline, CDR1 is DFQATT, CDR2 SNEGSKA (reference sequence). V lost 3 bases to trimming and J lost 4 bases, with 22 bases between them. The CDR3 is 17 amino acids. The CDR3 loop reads CSASQAVGRVSYNEQFF. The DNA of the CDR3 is TGCAGTGCTAGTCAAGCCGTTGGCAGGGTCTCGTACAATGAGCAGTTCTTC.

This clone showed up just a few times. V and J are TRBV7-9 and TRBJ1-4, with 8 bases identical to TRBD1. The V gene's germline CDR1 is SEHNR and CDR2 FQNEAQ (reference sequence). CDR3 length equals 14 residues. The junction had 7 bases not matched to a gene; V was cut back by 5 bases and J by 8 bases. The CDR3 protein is CASSTRTGREKLFF. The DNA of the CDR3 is TGTGCCAGCAGCACCCGGACAGGGAGGGAAAAACTGTTTTTT.